The 18 T cell receptor beta chains below all came from one sample that was sequenced in a study of radiation and T cells in renal cell carcinoma. TCRdb's table, derived via immunoSEQ multiplex PCR, lists solely in-frame clones and lacks some. Of roughly 160,000 clones in the sample, 88% were seen once. Time point denoted: blood 4 weeks post-SBRT, at nephrectomy. Treatment of the sample: 15 Gy SBRT to primary tumor, nephrectomy 4 weeks later. The sequenced sample was blood, obtained from a patient whose treatment included radiotherapy and nephrectomy. The receptors stem from a woman between 45 and 65 years old with renal cell carcinoma.

The CDR3 here is CASSRDSLPSYEQYF. The CDR3 DNA reads as TGTGCCAGCAGTCGGGACAGCCTACCCTCCTACGAGCAGTACTTC. V and J are TRBV2 and TRBJ2-7, with 7 bases aligning to TRBD1. The CDR3 is made up of 15 amino acids. CDR1 is SNHLY and CDR2 is FYNNEI in the germline V gene. Losses at the gene ends were 5 bases for V and 0 bases for J; bases not matched to a gene: 7.

The V gene is TRBV2, the J gene TRBJ2-2; the match to TRBD2 covers 8 bases. The CDR3 loop spans 15 amino acids. Germline V gene data show CDR1 as SNHLY and CDR2 as FYNNEI. V dropped 4 bases and J dropped 4; count of bases not matched to a gene: 5. The CDR3 DNA reads TGTGCCAGCAGTGTGGGTAGCGGGGTCACCGGGGAGCTGTTTTTT. Protein product: CASSVGSGVTGELFF.

The chain couples TRBV4-1 to TRBJ1-2; D possibly corresponds to TRBD1 (5 bases). The V end was cut by 0 bases, the J end by 4 bases, with 9 bases between. In germline, CDR1 is MGHRA, CDR2 YSYEKL. The CDR3 is made up of 14 amino acids. The DNA of the CDR3 is TGCGCCAGCAGCCAAGAGTGGGGGTCCTATGGCTACACCTTC. Protein sequence: CASSQEWGSYGYTF.

The CDR3 DNA is TGTGCCAGCAGTGAGGAAGCAGGGTGGGGGATGAACACTGAAGCTTTCTTT. It encodes CASSEEAGWGMNTEAFF. The gene calls are TRBV2 and TRBJ1-1, with D possibly being TRBD1 (5 bases). This CDR3 is built from 17 residues. The germline gives CDR1 SNHLY, CDR2 FYNNEI. Trimming shortened V by 3 bases and J by 0 bases, and 17 bases separated the two germline ends.

With respect to this clone: This specimen includes other DNA sequences encoding the same CDR3. The chain recombines TRBV5-6 with TRBJ2-7; no firm D call. Trimming left V 4 bases short and J 3 bases short, with 5 bases between. This CDR3 comprises 11 residues. The germline CDR1 and CDR2 sequences are SGHDT and YYEEEE. The CDR3 region has the DNA TGTGCCAGCAGCCTGGGCTACGAGCAGTACTTC. Its protein product is CASSLGYEQYF. The full variable domain, with the rest looked up from reference TRBV5-6 and TRBJ2-7, is DAGVTQSPTHLIKTRGQQVTLRCSPKSGHDTVSWYQQALGQGPQFIFQYYEEEERQRGNFPDRFSGHQFPNYSSELNVNALLLGDSALYLCASSLGYEQYFGPGTRLTVT.

The chain recombines TRBV6-1 with TRBJ1-3; the D is unclear. Trimming pared 5 bases from V and 0 bases from J, leaving 11 bases between. The CDR3 length is 15 residues. Germline assignment: CDR1 MNHNS and CDR2 SASEGT. The CDR3 nucleotides read TGTGCCAGCAGTATCGACACTATCTCTGGAAACACCATATATTTT. The encoded protein is CASSIDTISGNTIYF.

Concerning this clone: The same CDR3 is also encoded by other DNA sequences in this sample. This chain links TRBV6-4 with TRBJ1-2; D is unclear. This CDR3 is built from 13 residues. Trimming took 6 bases from V and 6 from J, leaving 14 bases between them. Germline V gives CDR1 MRHNA, CDR2 SNTAGT. DNA for the CDR3: TGTGCCAGCAGCCCAAGAGGAGACGATGGCTACACCTTC. Its translation: CASSPRGDDGYTF.

The chain joins TRBV19 to TRBJ1-2; 9 bases align to TRBD1. V was pared by 2 bases and J by 7 bases, with 8 bases of the junction left unmatched. Germline-derived CDR1 and CDR2 are LNHDA and SQIVND (reference sequence). This CDR3 is built from 15 residues. The CDR3 DNA is TGTGCCAGTAGTATACTCCTGGGGACAGGGAGTGGCTACACCTTC. Translated, it gives CASSILLGTGSGYTF.

This chain uses TRBV19 with TRBJ2-5; D is possibly TRBD2 (5 bases). Germline lookup yields CDR1 LNHDA and CDR2 SQIVND (reference sequence). Trimming removed 3 bases from V and 0 bases from J, with 11 bases in between. The CDR3 extends over 15 amino acids. This chain's CDR3 is CASSMWTGNQETQYF. DNA of the CDR3: TGTGCCAGTAGTATGTGGACTGGGAACCAAGAGACCCAGTACTTC.

V gene TRBV4-1 combines with J gene TRBJ1-4; no clear D. Trimming took off 1 base at V and 0 bases at J, with 6 bases between the two ends. The CDR3 is 15 amino acids. Germline-derived CDR1 and CDR2 are MGHRA and YSYEKL. The CDR3 nucleotides read TGCGCCAGCAGCCAAGGGGATGCAACTAATGAAAAACTGTTTTTT. This encodes CASSQGDATNEKLFF.

V gene TRBV6-6 combines with J gene TRBJ1-5, with 7 nucleotides matching TRBD1. Germline assignment: CDR1 MNHNY and CDR2 SVGAGI (reference sequence). Trimming at V came to 2 bases and at J to 8 bases, leaving 0 bases not matched to a gene. The CDR3 runs to 12 residues. Here the CDR3 reads CASSYQGEPQHF. The CDR3 DNA reads as TGTGCCAGCAGTTACCAGGGGGAGCCCCAGCATTTT.

This clone was detected only a few times. V usage is TRBV2 and J usage is TRBJ2-3; 10 bases line up with TRBD2. Germline loops: CDR1 SNHLY, CDR2 FYNNEI. The CDR3 is 14 residues long. V dropped 5 bases and J dropped 5; count of bases not matched to a gene: 4. Here the CDR3 DNA reads TGTGCCAGCAGTCGCACTAGCGGGATAGATACGCAGTATTTT. Amino acids: CASSRTSGIDTQYF.

The chain carries TRBV6-1 and TRBJ1-2; 7 bases fit TRBD1. The CDR3 consists of 13 residues. Germline V CDR1 and CDR2: MNHNS, SASEGT. V lost 6 bases and J lost 8; bases outside the gene matches: 9. The CDR3 reads CASSRDREGGYTF. The CDR3 bases are TGTGCCAGCAGCCGCGACAGGGAGGGAGGCTACACCTTC.

With regard to this clone: Other DNA sequences within the sample encode an identical CDR3. The chain joins TRBV6-1 to TRBJ1-3; the D is unclear. The CDR3 covers 14 residues. Per the germline V gene, CDR1 is MNHNS and CDR2 is SASEGT. Trimming left V 4 bases short and J 0 bases short, with 7 bases between. The CDR3 sequence is CASSGTVSGNTIYF. Written as DNA, the CDR3 is TGTGCCAGCAGTGGGACCGTCTCTGGAAACACCATATATTTT.

The rearrangement links TRBV2 to TRBJ2-1; TRBD2 matches at 8 bases. CDR3 length: 15 amino acids. The ends lost 5 bases at V and 0 bases at J; junction bases unmatched: 3. Per the germline V gene, CDR1 is SNHLY and CDR2 is FYNNEI. Here the CDR3 reads CASSSGGASYNEQFF. The CDR3 DNA follows: TGTGCCAGCAGTAGCGGGGGTGCCTCCTACAATGAGCAGTTCTTC.

The chain's CDR3 is CASSRLGGRNTGELFF. The CDR3 bases are TGTGCCAGCAGCCGGCTCGGGGGACGTAACACCGGGGAGCTGTTTTTT. V usage is TRBV14 and J usage is TRBJ2-2; TRBD2 is a possible D gene (6 bases). CDR1 and CDR2 from the germline V gene are SGHDN and FVKESK. V lost 4 bases and J lost 2, with 14 bases in between. CDR3 length: 16 amino acids.

This chain uses TRBV4-1 with TRBJ2-1; no firm D call. CDR1 MGHRA and CDR2 YSYEKL come from the germline V gene. CDR3 length: 17 residues. Trimming shortened V by 1 base and J by 0 bases, and 13 bases separated the two germline ends. The DNA for the CDR3 is TGCGCCAGCAGCCAAGGACTGTCGTATAGCTCCTACAATGAGCAGTTCTTC. Its translation is CASSQGLSYSSYNEQFF.

The V gene is TRBV6-5, the J gene TRBJ1-3; D is ambiguous. V was pared by 6 bases and J by 3 bases, with 9 bases between. Germline loops: CDR1 MNHEY, CDR2 SVGAGI. The CDR3 is 13 amino acids. The CDR3, as DNA: TGTGCCAGCAGACGGGTGGATGGAAACACCATATATTTT. It encodes CASRRVDGNTIYF.